The T cell receptor (beta chain) under discussion was sequenced for a study of OX40 agonist ivuxolimab in advanced cancers. This table comes from immunoSEQ multiplex PCR, and its TCRdb copy is limited to in-frame clones, with some not included. The sample lists about 14,000 clones; 75% to 85% were seen once. Germline V gene sequence: CDR1 SGHAT, CDR2 FQDESV (reference sequence). The V and J ends lost 8 bases and 3 bases respectively, with 10 bases between them. The CDR3 sequence is 12 residues long. V gene TRBV11-1 combines with J gene TRBJ2-5; D ambiguous. The sequence was collected from an adult with an advanced solid tumor such as melanoma, head and neck, liver or kidney cancer. The sequencing used CD4+ or CD8+ T cells sorted from blood, collected in a trial of the OX40 agonist ivuxolimab. The CDR3 is CASSSEEETQYF. The CDR3 bases are TGTGCCAGCTCGAGTGAAGAAGAGACCCAGTACTTC.